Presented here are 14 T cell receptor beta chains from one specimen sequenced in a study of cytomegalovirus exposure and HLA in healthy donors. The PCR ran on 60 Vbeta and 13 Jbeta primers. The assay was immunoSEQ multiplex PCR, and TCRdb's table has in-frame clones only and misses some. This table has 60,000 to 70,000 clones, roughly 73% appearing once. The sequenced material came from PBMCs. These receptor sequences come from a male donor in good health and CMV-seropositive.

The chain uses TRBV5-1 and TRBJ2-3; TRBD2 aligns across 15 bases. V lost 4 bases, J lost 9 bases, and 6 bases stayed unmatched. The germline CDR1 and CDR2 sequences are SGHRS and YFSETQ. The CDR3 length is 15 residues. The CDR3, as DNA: TGCGCCAGCAGCCTTTCCGGGACTAGCGGGGGGACGCAGTATTTT. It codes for CASSLSGTSGGTQYF. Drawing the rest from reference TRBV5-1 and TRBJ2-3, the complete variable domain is KAGVTQTPRYLIKTRGQQVTLSCSPISGHRSVSWYQQTPGQGLQFLFEYFSETQRNKGNFPGRFSGRQFSNSRSEMNVSTLELGDSALYLCASSLSGTSGGTQYFGPGTRLTVL.

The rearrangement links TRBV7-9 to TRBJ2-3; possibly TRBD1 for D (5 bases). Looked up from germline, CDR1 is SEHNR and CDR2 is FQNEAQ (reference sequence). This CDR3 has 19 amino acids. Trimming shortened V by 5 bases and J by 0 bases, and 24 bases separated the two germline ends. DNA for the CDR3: TGTGCCAGCAGCCCGCCAGGGCAGCACGAACCTTATAGCACAGATACGCAGTATTTT. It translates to CASSPPGQHEPYSTDTQYF.

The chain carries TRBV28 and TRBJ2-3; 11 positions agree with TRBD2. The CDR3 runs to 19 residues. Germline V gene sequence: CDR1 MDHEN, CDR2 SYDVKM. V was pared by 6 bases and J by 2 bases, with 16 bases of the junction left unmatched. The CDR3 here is CASRPTAAGLAAPTDTQYF. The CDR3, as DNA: TGTGCCAGCAGACCGACCGCTGCGGGACTAGCGGCCCCCACAGATACGCAGTATTTT.

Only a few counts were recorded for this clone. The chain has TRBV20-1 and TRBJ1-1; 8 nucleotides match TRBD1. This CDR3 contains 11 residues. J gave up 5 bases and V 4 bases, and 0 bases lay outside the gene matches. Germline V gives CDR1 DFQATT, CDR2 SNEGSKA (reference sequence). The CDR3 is CSANRGTEAFF. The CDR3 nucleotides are TGCAGTGCTAACAGGGGGACTGAAGCTTTCTTT.

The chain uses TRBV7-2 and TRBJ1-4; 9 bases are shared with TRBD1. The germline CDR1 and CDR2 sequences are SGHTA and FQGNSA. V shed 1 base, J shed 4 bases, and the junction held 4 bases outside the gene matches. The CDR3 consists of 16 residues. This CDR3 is CASSLVGGQGNEKLFF. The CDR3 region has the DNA TGTGCCAGCAGCTTAGTAGGGGGACAGGGTAATGAAAAACTGTTTTTT.

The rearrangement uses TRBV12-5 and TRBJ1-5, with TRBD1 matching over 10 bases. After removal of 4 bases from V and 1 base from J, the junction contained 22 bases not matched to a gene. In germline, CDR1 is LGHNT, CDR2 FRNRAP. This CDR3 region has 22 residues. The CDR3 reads CASGSISMNLARDRGSNQPQHF. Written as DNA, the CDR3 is TGTGCTAGTGGTTCGATTTCAATGAATTTAGCCAGGGACAGGGGAAGCAATCAGCCCCAGCATTTT.

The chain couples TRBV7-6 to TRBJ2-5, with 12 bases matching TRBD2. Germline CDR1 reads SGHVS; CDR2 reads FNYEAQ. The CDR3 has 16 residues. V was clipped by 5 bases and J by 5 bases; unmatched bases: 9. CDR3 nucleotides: TGTGCCAGCAGCATCTCTAGCGGGGGGGCTCCTGAGACCCAGTACTTC. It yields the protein CASSISSGGAPETQYF.

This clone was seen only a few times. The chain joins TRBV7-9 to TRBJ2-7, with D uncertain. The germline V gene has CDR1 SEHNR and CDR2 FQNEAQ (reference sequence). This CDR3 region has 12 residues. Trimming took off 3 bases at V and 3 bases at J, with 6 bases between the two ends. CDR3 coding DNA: TGTGCCAGCAGCTTCTCAGACTACGAGCAGTACTTC. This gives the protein CASSFSDYEQYF.

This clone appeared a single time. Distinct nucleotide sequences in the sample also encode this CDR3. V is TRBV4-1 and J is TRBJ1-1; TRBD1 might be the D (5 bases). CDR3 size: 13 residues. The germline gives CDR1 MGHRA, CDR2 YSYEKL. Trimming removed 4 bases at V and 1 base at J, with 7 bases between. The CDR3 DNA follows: TGCGCCAGCAGCCCGGGGGGGAACACTGAAGCTTTCTTT. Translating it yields CASSPGGNTEAFF.

CDR3 loop: CASSQVTVRDRVNTGELFF. For the CDR3, the DNA is TGCGCCAGCAGCCAAGTAACGGTACGGGACAGGGTAAACACCGGGGAGCTGTTTTTT. The chain combines TRBV4-3 with TRBJ2-2, with TRBD1 identical over 9 bases. In germline, CDR1 is LGHNA, CDR2 YSLEER. J lost 2 bases, V lost 1 base, and 11 bases had no gene match. CDR3 length: 19 residues.

CDR3 sequence: CASSSRQGRSGYTF. CDR3 nucleotide sequence: TGTGCCAGCAGCTCCCGACAGGGAAGGAGTGGCTACACCTTC. V usage is TRBV7-2 and J usage is TRBJ1-2, with TRBD1 identical over 7 bases. V was clipped by 4 bases and J by 7 bases; unmatched bases: 9. Germline CDR1 is SGHTA and CDR2 is FQGNSA. The CDR3 sequence is 14 residues long.

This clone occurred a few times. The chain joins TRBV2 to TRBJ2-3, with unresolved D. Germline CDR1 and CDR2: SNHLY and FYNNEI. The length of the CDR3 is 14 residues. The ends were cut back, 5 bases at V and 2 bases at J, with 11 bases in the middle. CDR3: CASSQTANTDTQYF. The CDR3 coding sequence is TGTGCCAGCAGTCAGACTGCCAACACAGATACGCAGTATTTT.

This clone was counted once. This CDR3 is CASRRQSGANVLTF. The DNA for the CDR3 is TGTGCCAGCAGGAGACAGTCTGGGGCCAACGTCCTGACTTTC. The chain links TRBV28 to TRBJ2-6, with D maybe TRBD1 (5 bases). The germline gives CDR1 MDHEN, CDR2 SYDVKM. The CDR3 loop spans 14 amino acids. Trimming left V 6 bases short and J 1 base short, with 7 bases between.

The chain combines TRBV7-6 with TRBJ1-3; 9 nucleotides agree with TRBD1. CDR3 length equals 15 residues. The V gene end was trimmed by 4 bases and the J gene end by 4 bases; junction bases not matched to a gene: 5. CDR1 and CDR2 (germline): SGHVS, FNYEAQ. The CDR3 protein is CASSSGTGTGNTIYF. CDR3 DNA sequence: TGTGCCAGCAGCTCTGGGACAGGGACGGGAAACACCATATATTTT.